The entry that follows covers one T cell receptor (beta chain) sequence. This entry comes from a study of cytomegalovirus exposure and HLA in healthy donors. Profiled with immunoSEQ multiplex PCR; TCRdb holds only in-frame clones, not every one. The sample holds about 64,000 clones, approximately 90% seen once. Germline loops: CDR1 MNHEY, CDR2 SMNVEV (reference sequence). The CDR3 is 15 residues long. V was pared by 3 bases and J by 2 bases, with 7 bases of the junction left unmatched. The sequence was obtained from a woman between 18 and 29 years old in good health and CMV-seronegative. The chain joins TRBV27 to TRBJ2-7; 7 bases map to TRBD2. The sequenced material came from PBMCs. CDR3 sequence: CASSFGGGETYEQYF. The DNA for the CDR3 is TGTGCCAGCAGTTTTGGCGGGGGAGAAACCTACGAGCAGTACTTC.